These T cell receptor beta chains were read from a single sample in a study of T cell responses to AZD1222 COVID-19 vaccine. Assay used: immunoSEQ multiplex PCR; TCRdb lists only in-frame clones, some missing. The sample lists more than 75,000 clones, about four fifths occurring once. The material sequenced was peripheral blood, taken 28 days after the second AZD1222 dose. These receptors all come from an adult who received the AZD1222 COVID-19 vaccine. CDR3s include the opening cysteine and the closing phenylalanine or tryptophan. Each record gives: CDR3 DNA, CDR3 protein, J gene, D gene, clone size, V gene, CDR3 length. A D gene is named only where the DNA matches it firmly. A clone size is listed for some rows: how often the clone was seen (once, few, many), or a class if it is expanded.

TGCAGTGCAAAGGGCAACTATGGCTACACCTTC,CSAKGNYGYTF,TRBJ1-2,.,.,TRBV20-1,11
TGCAGTGCTAGAAAGGGACCAGCGGAGTATTTT,CSARKGPAEYF,TRBJ2-3,.,.,TRBV20-1,11
TGCAGTCTAACCTCCTCCTACGAGCAGTACTTC,CSLTSSYEQYF,TRBJ2-7,.,.,TRBV20-1,11
TGTGCCATCAACCCCAGCGGGAGGGCCTACGAGCAGTACTTC,CAINPSGRAYEQYF,TRBJ2-7,TRBD2,.,TRBV10-3,14
TGTGCCAGCAGACCAGGGGGGCAAAGCTCCTACAATGAGCAGTTCTTC,CASRPGGQSSYNEQFF,TRBJ2-1,.,.,TRBV7-2,16
TGTGCCAGCTCACCTTCAGGGAGGGATGAAGCTTTCTTT,CASSPSGRDEAFF,TRBJ1-1,.,.,TRBV18,13
TGTGCCAGCAGCCTAACCGGGACAGGTTCTATTAAGGGGGAAAAACTGTTTTTT,CASSLTGTGSIKGEKLFF,TRBJ1-4,TRBD1,.,TRBV4-2,18
TGTGCCAGCAGCTTAGTATTCGGGAGGGACGACGAGCAGTACTTC,CASSLVFGRDDEQYF,TRBJ2-7,TRBD2,once,TRBV7-2,15
TGTGCCAGCAGCTTCGGGATCGGGGAGCTGTTTTTT,CASSFGIGELFF,TRBJ2-2,.,.,TRBV11-3,12
TGTGCCAGCAAGGGGGAGGAGTTCTATAGCAATCAGCCCCAGCATTTT,CASKGEEFYSNQPQHF,TRBJ1-5,.,.,TRBV2,16
TGTGCCAGCAGCGAACGGGGGTCGGGTGAAAAACTGTTTTTT,CASSERGSGEKLFF,TRBJ1-4,.,few,TRBV2,14
TGCGCCAGCAGCCAAGATTGGGGAGACCCTAACTATGGCTACACCTTC,CASSQDWGDPNYGYTF,TRBJ1-2,.,.,TRBV4-3,16
TGTGCCAGCACCTTGACCCCCGGGGACAGGGGCACTGAAGCTTTCTTT,CASTLTPGDRGTEAFF,TRBJ1-1,TRBD1,.,TRBV4-2,16
TGTGCCAGCACCTCACGGGGGGCGAGCACAGATACGCAGTATTTT,CASTSRGASTDTQYF,TRBJ2-3,.,.,TRBV28,15
TGTGCCAGCACCCAGACAGGGAGCTATGGCTACACCTTC,CASTQTGSYGYTF,TRBJ1-2,TRBD1,.,TRBV2,13
TGTGCCAGTAGTGCCAGTGGAAACACCATATATTTT,CASSASGNTIYF,TRBJ1-3,.,few,TRBV19,12
TGTGCCAGCAGTTACACCTCACAGGGGAGGGACACTGAAGCTTTCTTT,CASSYTSQGRDTEAFF,TRBJ1-1,TRBD1,.,TRBV6-5,16
TGTGCCAGCAGTTTAGAAAACTCCTACGAGCAGTACTTC,CASSLENSYEQYF,TRBJ2-7,.,.,TRBV12-3/TRBV12-4,13
TGTGCCACCAGTGATGACAGGGGGCGAGGTGAAGCTTTCTTT,CATSDDRGRGEAFF,TRBJ1-1,TRBD1,.,TRBV24-1,14
TGCGCCAGCAGCTTGTCGACAGATGGGTACAATGAGCAGTTCTTC,CASSLSTDGYNEQFF,TRBJ2-1,.,.,TRBV5-1,15
TGCGCCAGCAGCTTGGAGGCATCTCAAGAGACCCAGTACTTC,CASSLEASQETQYF,TRBJ2-5,.,.,TRBV5-1,14
TGTGCCAGCAGCGACCGGGACAGAGGGGCCTTTTACAATGAGCAGTTCTTC,CASSDRDRGAFYNEQFF,TRBJ2-1,TRBD1,few,TRBV7-9,17
TGCAGCGTTGCACCCCGACAGGGAGCCTACGAGCAGTACTTC,CSVAPRQGAYEQYF,TRBJ2-7,TRBD1,.,TRBV29-1,14
TGTGCCAGCAGCCAAATGACAGGGGCGACTGAAGCTTTCTTT,CASSQMTGATEAFF,TRBJ1-1,TRBD1,.,TRBV3-1/TRBV3-2,14
TGTGCCTGGAGTGTACCTACTTTACACCTCACCGGGGAGCTGTTTTTT,CAWSVPTLHLTGELFF,TRBJ2-2,.,few,TRBV30,16
TGTGCCAGCAGCTTGGCCGTTGGGGGAGGCACTGAAGCTTTCTTT,CASSLAVGGGTEAFF,TRBJ1-1,.,.,TRBV5-5,15
TGTGCCAGCAGCAAACACCTAGCGGGAAGCTCCTACGAGCAGTACTTC,CASSKHLAGSSYEQYF,TRBJ2-7,.,few,TRBV21-1,16
TGTGCCAGCAGCCAACAACTTAGGGGGCTGGACGAGCAGTACTTC,CASSQQLRGLDEQYF,TRBJ2-7,TRBD1,.,TRBV5-4,15
TGTGCCAGCAGGGAGCACGAATATAGCAATCAGCCCCAGCATTTT,CASREHEYSNQPQHF,TRBJ1-5,.,.,TRBV2,15
TGTGCCAGCAGCCTAGTGACAGGGGGCGGATACGAGCAGTACTTC,CASSLVTGGGYEQYF,TRBJ2-7,TRBD1,.,TRBV5-8,15
TGTGCCAGCAGTTTCGGGACAGGGCAACAAAAACTGTTTTTT,CASSFGTGQQKLFF,TRBJ1-4,TRBD1,.,TRBV28,14
TGTGCCAGCACCAAGGACGGTTCACCCCTCCACTTT,CASTKDGSPLHF,TRBJ1-6,.,.,TRBV27,12
TGCGCCAGCAGCTCGGGACAGCCTTCTGGGGCCAACGTCCTGACTTTC,CASSSGQPSGANVLTF,TRBJ2-6,TRBD1,.,TRBV5-1,16
TGTGCCAGCAGCCTCGCAAGGGCGAACACCGGGGAGCTGTTTTTT,CASSLARANTGELFF,TRBJ2-2,.,.,TRBV7-3,15
TGTGCCAGCAGTTATTTGGGACAGGGAGCCTACGAGCAGTACTTC,CASSYLGQGAYEQYF,TRBJ2-7,TRBD1,.,TRBV6-2/TRBV6-3,15
TGTGCCAGCAGTTTCCGCCTTAACTATGGCTACACCTTC,CASSFRLNYGYTF,TRBJ1-2,.,.,TRBV28,13
TGTGCCAGCACCGGGAGCTCCTACGAGCAGTACTTC,CASTGSSYEQYF,TRBJ2-7,.,.,TRBV28,12
TGTGCCAGCAGCTTCCAGGTAACAGATACGCAGTATTTT,CASSFQVTDTQYF,TRBJ2-3,.,.,TRBV11-3,13
TGTGCCAGCGATGAGCCAGGATCAACCCTCCACTTT,CASDEPGSTLHF,TRBJ1-6,.,few,TRBV6-5,12
TGTGCCTGGAGTATAGGGTACGAGCAGTACTTC,CAWSIGYEQYF,TRBJ2-7,.,few,TRBV30,11
TGCGCCAGCAGCCACCCGCCGGGACAGGGGAGCTATGGCTACACCTTC,CASSHPPGQGSYGYTF,TRBJ1-2,TRBD1,.,TRBV4-1,16
TGTGCCAGCAGCTTAGCATCGGGACAGGGATCGGATACGCAGTATTTT,CASSLASGQGSDTQYF,TRBJ2-3,TRBD1,.,TRBV7-8,16
TGTGCCAGCAGCGACCTACCCACAGATACGCAGTATTTT,CASSDLPTDTQYF,TRBJ2-3,.,.,TRBV6-5,13
TGTGCCAGCAGTGCCGCTAGCGGGAGTTCCTACAATGAGCAGTTCTTC,CASSAASGSSYNEQFF,TRBJ2-1,TRBD2,.,TRBV27,16
TGTGCCAGCAACAGGGGGCCCTACAATGAGCAGTTCTTC,CASNRGPYNEQFF,TRBJ2-1,TRBD1,.,TRBV6-5,13
TGCGCCAGCAGCTTGGCCTTAGGGACAGGGCCCTACAATGAGCAGTTCTTC,CASSLALGTGPYNEQFF,TRBJ2-1,TRBD1,.,TRBV5-1,17
TGTGCCAGCAGCTTGGGCAGTGGACGGGGTGAAGCTTTCTTT,CASSLGSGRGEAFF,TRBJ1-1,.,.,TRBV7-2,14
TGTGCCAGCAGCACATTCAGGGGTTTAACCGGGGAGCTGTTTTTT,CASSTFRGLTGELFF,TRBJ2-2,.,.,TRBV28,15
TGTGCCAGCAGCTCCCCCGGTGAGCAGTTCTTC,CASSSPGEQFF,TRBJ2-1,.,few,TRBV7-9,11
TGCGCCAGCAGCTTGGATCGCTTCTCTGGAAACACCATATATTTT,CASSLDRFSGNTIYF,TRBJ1-3,.,.,TRBV5-1,15
TGTGCCAGCAGGGACGAAAGGTCCGGGGAGCTGTTTTTT,CASRDERSGELFF,TRBJ2-2,.,.,TRBV7-9,13